Following are 25 T cell receptor beta chains from one sample sequenced in a study of post-analysis software for immune sequencing data. Researchers reported that TCR beta cDNA libraries carried unique molecular identifiers. Each CDR3 protein gets one entry after TCRdb re-called the PCR reads with MiXCR. The sample shows roughly 600,000 distinct CDR3 sequences, roughly 46% of them seen only once. What these receptors recognize is not known. The study's findings and limits: Higher frequency in patients than in controls was seen for roughly five TRBV segments, with TRBV5-6, TRBV5-1 and TRBV20-1 among them.

The sample taken for sequencing was blood. Receptors were obtained from a girl between 5 and 17 years old with multiple sclerosis.

This clonotype was counted between two and nine times. The rearrangement links TRBV12-3 or TRBV12-4 to TRBJ2-3, with 9 bases fitting TRBD1. The CDR3 has 16 residues. Losses at the gene ends were 5 bases for V and 5 bases for J; bases not matched to a gene: 11. The CDR3 region is CASSIYGQGRGDTQYF. The CDR3 DNA reads as TGTGCCAGCAGTATCTACGGACAGGGGCGGGGAGATACGCAGTATTTT.

The V call is TRBV5-1, the J call TRBJ2-3, with a weak D call TRBD2 (6 bases). Trimming pared 8 bases from V and 1 base from J, leaving 23 bases between. Germline lookup yields CDR1 SGHRS and CDR2 YFSETQ. This CDR3 has 17 amino acids. The CDR3 sequence is CASSPWSGSRGTDTQYF. Written as DNA, the CDR3 is TGCGCCAGTAGCCCGTGGAGCGGGTCACGGGGCACAGATACGCAGTATTTT.

The CDR3 nucleotides are TGTGCCATCAGTGAGGATTCAGGGCCATCGAATGAGCAGTTCTTC. Its translation: CAISEDSGPSNEQFF. The rearrangement uses TRBV10-3 and TRBJ2-1, with D perhaps matching TRBD1 (5 bases). V was clipped by 2 bases and J by 7 bases, with 15 bases between them. CDR3 size: 15 residues. CDR1 and CDR2 (germline): ENHRY, SYGVKD.

The chain links TRBV12-3 or TRBV12-4 to TRBJ2-3; 7 nucleotides align to TRBD1. The trim removed 6 bases at V and 0 bases at J, leaving 3 bases unmatched. CDR3 length: 14 amino acids. The CDR3 is CASRQGQSTDTQYF. In DNA, the CDR3 is TGTGCCAGCAGACAGGGACAGAGCACAGATACGCAGTATTTT.

The V gene is TRBV11-2, the J gene TRBJ1-2; D gene uncertain. The CDR3 runs to 13 residues. CDR1 is SGHAT, CDR2 FQNNGV, per germline. V lost 5 bases to trimming and J lost 0 bases, with 7 bases between them. Here the CDR3 DNA reads TGTGCCAGCAGCATGAACTCTAACTATGGCTACACCTTC. Its translation: CASSMNSNYGYTF.

The chain's CDR3 is CASRAGAGYTF. CDR3 sequence (DNA): TGTGCCAGCAGGGCCGGGGCTGGCTACACCTTC. V usage is TRBV25-1 and J usage is TRBJ1-2, with D possibly being TRBD1 (5 bases). Germline assignment: CDR1 MGHDK and CDR2 SYGVNS. V lost 6 bases, J lost 7 bases, and 9 bases lay in between. The CDR3 loop spans 11 amino acids.

This chain links TRBV7-2 with TRBJ2-1; the D gene is possibly TRBD2 (6 bases). The CDR3 spans 15 residues. V lost 6 bases, J lost 8 bases, and 20 bases lay in between. Germline loops: CDR1 SGHTA, CDR2 FQGNSA. CDR3 region: CASSQGLGRGDEQFF. The CDR3 DNA sequence: TGTGCCAGCAGTCAAGGGCTGGGGCGGGGCGATGAGCAGTTCTTC.

A note on this clonotype: An end of the junction differs from the germline gene, which may be a read error. The chain is built from TRBV7-9 and TRBJ2-5, with D uncertain. This CDR3 spans 10 amino acids. Germline V gene lookup returns CDR1 SEHNR and CDR2 FQNEAQ (reference sequence). In DNA, the CDR3 is TGTGCCGGCAGCAAAGAGACCCAGTACTTC. It codes for CAGSKETQYF.

The CDR3 DNA is TGTGCCAGCAGTGGACTAGCGGGAGCCTCCAATGAGCAGTTCTTC. Translation gives CASSGLAGASNEQFF. The V gene is TRBV6-4, the J gene TRBJ2-1; 12 bases line up with TRBD2. The CDR3 contains 15 residues. The V gene's germline CDR1 is MRHNA and CDR2 SNTAGT. The J segment lost 6 bases and the V segment lost 4 bases, leaving 4 bases of the junction unmatched.

This clonotype appeared a few times. The genes are TRBV6-6 and TRBJ2-7; D not resolved. Trimming took 6 bases from V and 5 from J, leaving 11 bases between them. CDR1 and CDR2 from the germline V gene are MNHNY and SVGAGI (reference sequence). The CDR3 covers 12 residues. The CDR3 region has the DNA TGTGCCAGCAGCCAGTGGATGGACGAGCAGTACTTC. Amino acid sequence: CASSQWMDEQYF.

This clonotype was seen a few times. The J gene is TRBJ2-3, the V gene TRBV7-2; D is undetermined. V shed 1 base and J shed 4 bases, with 6 bases lying between them. The CDR3 length is 13 residues. Germline V gene data show CDR1 as SGHTA and CDR2 as FQGNSA. Here the CDR3 DNA reads TGTGCCAGCAGCTTAGAGCCGGCAGATACGCAGTATTTT. It specifies CASSLEPADTQYF. The whole variable domain, remainder taken from reference TRBV7-2 and TRBJ2-3, is GAGVSQSPSNKVTEKGKDVELRCDPISGHTALYWYRQSLGQGLEFLIYFQGNSAPDKSGLPSDRFSAERTGGSVSTLTIQRTQQEDSAVYLCASSLEPADTQYFGPGTRLTVL.

The rearrangement links TRBV12-3 or TRBV12-4 to TRBJ1-5; D gene ambiguous. CDR3 length: 14 amino acids. With 2 bases removed from V and 1 base from J, the gap between germline ends came to 6 bases. This CDR3 is CASSLLVSNQPQHF. CDR3 nucleotides: TGTGCCAGCAGTTTATTGGTGAGCAATCAGCCCCAGCATTTT.

The chain links TRBV6-6 to TRBJ1-2; 7 bases map to TRBD1. Germline V gene sequence: CDR1 MNHNY, CDR2 SVGAGI (reference sequence). The length of the CDR3 is 17 residues. Germline trimming cut 2 bases from V and 4 bases from J; bases unmatched to any gene: 13. The CDR3 sequence: CASSYVRQGGAIYGYTF. The CDR3 DNA follows: TGTGCCAGCAGTTACGTCCGACAGGGAGGGGCTATCTATGGCTACACCTTC.

In its sample, this clonotype was seen once. This likely comes from a read error, as the CDR3 has no conserved phenylalanine or tryptophan at its end. The V call is TRBV10-2, the J call TRBJ2-5; perhaps TRBD2 as D (5 bases). This CDR3 region has 10 residues. Germline assignment: CDR1 WSHSY and CDR2 SAAADI. V was shortened by 6 bases and J by 11 bases, with 10 bases between the two germline ends. DNA for the CDR3: TGCGCCAGCAGGGACTGGGAGCAGTACGTC. Its protein product is CASRDWEQYV.

For this clonotype: At one of its ends the junction is not consistent with the germline gene, which may arise from a read error. This chain uses TRBV12-3 or TRBV12-4 with TRBJ2-3, with TRBD2 matching 9 bases. This CDR3 is built from 17 residues. The CDR3 here is CASQRASGDRSTDAQYF. In DNA form, the CDR3 reads TGTGCCAGCCAACGGGCTAGCGGGGACCGGAGCACAGATGCGCAGTATTTT.

This clonotype was detected a few times. The chain employs TRBV4-1 and TRBJ2-7; 9 nucleotides agree with TRBD1. Germline V CDR1 and CDR2: MGHRA, YSYEKL. V dropped 2 bases and J dropped 4; count of bases not matched to a gene: 6. CDR3 length equals 15 residues. CDR3 in DNA: TGCGCCAGCAGCCAACGGACAGGGGTTGAGTACGAGCAGTACTTC. Protein: CASSQRTGVEYEQYF.

The CDR3, as DNA: TGTGCCAGCAGCCCGCGGACAGGGGGCTACGAGCGGTACTTC. It yields the protein CASSPRTGGYERYF. This sequence joins TRBV7-9 and TRBJ2-5, with TRBD1 matching 11 bases. Germline V CDR1 and CDR2: SEHNR, FQNEAQ (reference sequence). Trimming at V came to 5 bases and at J to 13 bases, leaving 12 bases not matched to a gene. This CDR3 region has 14 residues. The full variable domain, rest sourced from reference TRBV7-9 and TRBJ2-5, is DTGVSQNPRHKITKRGQNVTFRCDPISEHNRLYWYRQTLGQGPEFLTYFQNEAQLEKSRLLSDRFSAERPKGSFSTLEIQRTEQGDSAMYLCASSPRTGGYERYFGPGTRLLVL.

A remark on this clonotype: A read error may produce the germline difference seen at one junction end. This rearrangement joins TRBV11-3 to TRBJ2-3; 11 nucleotides agree with TRBD2. Germline CDR1 and CDR2: SGHNT and YENEEA. CDR3 size: 17 residues. CDR3 protein: CASSSTGTSGSTDTQYF. The DNA of the CDR3 is TGTGCCAGCAGCTCTACCGGGACTAGCGGTAGCACGGATACGCAGTATTTT.

The V call is TRBV5-1, the J call TRBJ2-7, with 7 nucleotides matching TRBD2. This CDR3 spans 12 amino acids. CDR1 and CDR2 (germline): SGHRS, YFSETQ. J was trimmed by 6 bases and V by 3 bases; bases with no gene match: 3. The CDR3 reads CASSWAGAEQYF. Here the CDR3 DNA reads TGCGCCAGCAGCTGGGCGGGAGCCGAGCAGTACTTC.

This clonotype was detected only a few times. The chain has TRBV9 and TRBJ2-6; D unclear. In germline, CDR1 is SGDLS, CDR2 YYNGEE. V lost 4 bases and J lost 0, with 11 bases in between. There are 16 residues in the CDR3. Here the CDR3 DNA reads TGTGCCAGCAGCCCCCGTCTCGTCTCTGGGGCCAACGTCCTGACTTTC. Protein product: CASSPRLVSGANVLTF.

The chain combines TRBV27 with TRBJ2-7; D is perhaps TRBD1 (7 bases). Germline values: CDR1 MNHEY, CDR2 SMNVEV (reference sequence). CDR3 size: 14 residues. Trimming pared 8 bases from V and 2 bases from J, leaving 16 bases between. For the CDR3, the DNA is TGTGCCAGCGCTGTCCAGGGGGGAACCTACGAGCAGTACTTC. This encodes CASAVQGGTYEQYF.

The genes are TRBV6-4 and TRBJ1-1; a possible D gene is TRBD1 (6 bases). Germline loops: CDR1 MRHNA, CDR2 SNTAGT. V lost 4 bases to trimming and J lost 3 bases, with 12 bases between them. The CDR3 is made up of 14 amino acids. The CDR3 DNA reads as TGTGCCAGCAGTGCCGGGGCAGGGGACACTGAAGCTTTCTTT. Encoded protein: CASSAGAGDTEAFF.

The chain is built from TRBV9 and TRBJ2-5; either TRBD1 or TRBD2 may supply D (6 bases each). Germline V CDR1 and CDR2: SGDLS, YYNGEE. V lost 4 bases and J lost 11, with 21 bases in between. This CDR3 contains 14 residues. CDR3 sequence (DNA): TGTGCCAGCAGCCCCGGGGGCCCGGGTAATGAGCAGTACTTC. Encoded protein: CASSPGGPGNEQYF.

CDR3 in amino acids: CASSYLALETQYF. The CDR3 DNA reads TGTGCCAGCAGCTACCTAGCCTTGGAGACCCAGTACTTC. The chain joins TRBV12-3 or TRBV12-4 to TRBJ2-7, with a weak D call TRBD2 (5 bases). Matching the DNA end better, TRBJ2-5 makes the J call doubtful. The CDR3 contains 13 residues.

This clonotype was observed a single time. The chain joins TRBV3-1 to TRBJ1-5; 7 bases fit TRBD1. The CDR3 is made up of 14 amino acids. The V and J ends lost 4 bases and 3 bases, in that order; junction bases with no gene match: 3. CDR1 and CDR2 (germline): LGHDT, YNNKEL (reference sequence). In DNA form, the CDR3 reads TGTGCCAGCAGCCCACAGGGGTTCAATCAGCCCCAGCATTTT. Its translation is CASSPQGFNQPQHF. Using reference TRBV3-1 and TRBJ1-5 for the parts outside the CDR3, the full variable domain is DTAVSQTPKYLVTQMGNDKSIKCEQNLGHDTMYWYKQDSKKFLKIMFSYNNKELIINETVPNRFSPKSPDKAHLNLHINSLELGDSAVYFCASSPQGFNQPQHFGDGTRLSIL.